This T cell receptor (beta chain) comes out of a study of cytomegalovirus exposure and HLA in healthy donors. Whole-study findings and limits: The study recorded 150 to 200 TCR beta chains that were cytomegalovirus-associated.

To note about this clone: Its antigen is unidentified.

This PCR relied on a set of 60 Vbeta primers and 13 Jbeta primers. Method: immunoSEQ multiplex PCR; TCRdb's copy keeps in-frame clones and lacks some. The sample holds roughly 77,000 clones; about three quarters are singletons and the top ten take about 12%. The CDR3 totals 17 residues. Trimming shortened V by 4 bases and J by 7 bases, and 22 bases separated the two germline ends. Germline V gives CDR1 MGHRA, CDR2 YSYEKL. The chain employs TRBV4-1 and TRBJ1-4; D is possibly TRBD1 (6 bases). This sequence was found in a woman between 40 and 50 years old in good health and CMV-seropositive. The sample taken for sequencing was PBMCs. The DNA for the CDR3 is TGCGCCAGCAGCCTCAACAAACAGGGCCGAAAGAGTGAAAAACTGTTTTTT. Translating it yields CASSLNKQGRKSEKLFF.